This entry lists 8 T cell receptor beta chains sequenced from one sample in a study of OX40 agonist ivuxolimab in advanced cancers. Method: immunoSEQ multiplex PCR; TCRdb's copy keeps in-frame clones and lacks some. The table includes roughly 66,000 clones, 82% detected once. The material sequenced was CD4+ or CD8+ T cells sorted from blood, taken in a trial of the OX40 agonist ivuxolimab. The receptors shown here come from an adult with an advanced solid tumor such as melanoma, head and neck, liver or kidney cancer.

This chain links TRBV6-6 with TRBJ2-7; 8 bases are a match to TRBD2. With V trimmed by 6 bases and J by 9 bases, 16 bases remained unmatched. The germline CDR1 and CDR2 sequences are MNHNY and SVGAGI (reference sequence). CDR3 length: 15 amino acids. CDR3 amino acids: CASRPSSGSPLGQYF. The CDR3 nucleotides read TGTGCCAGCAGGCCCTCGAGCGGGAGCCCTCTGGGGCAGTACTTC.

The gene calls are TRBV5-1 and TRBJ2-3; 9 nucleotides line up with TRBD2. Germline V gives CDR1 SGHRS, CDR2 YFSETQ. CDR3 length equals 16 residues. V gave up 0 bases and J gave up 8 bases; unmatched junction bases: 10. CDR3 nucleotides: TGCGCCAGCAGCTTGGGGAGCGGGGGGTCTTATGGTACGCAGTATTTT. Its translation is CASSLGSGGSYGTQYF.

The V call is TRBV19, the J call TRBJ2-7; D remains ambiguous. V was trimmed by 4 bases and J by 4 bases, leaving 5 bases between them. CDR3 length: 11 residues. Germline CDR1 is LNHDA and CDR2 is SQIVND (reference sequence). CDR3 residues: CASSNLYEQYF. In DNA, the CDR3 is TGTGCCAGTAGTAACCTTTACGAGCAGTACTTC.

The chain couples TRBV7-3 to TRBJ2-3, with TRBD2 matching over 10 bases. The CDR3 contains 15 residues. With 5 bases clipped from V and 3 bases from J, the junction kept 5 bases outside the gene matches. CDR1 and CDR2 from the germline V gene are SGHTA and FQGTGA. CDR3 in DNA: TGTGCCAGCAGCATAGGACTAGCGGAGACAGATACGCAGTATTTT. It translates to CASSIGLAETDTQYF.

The rearrangement links TRBV7-2 to TRBJ1-5, with D possibly TRBD1 on 6 matching bases. Trimming took off 5 bases at V and 4 bases at J, with 18 bases between the two ends. Germline-derived CDR1 and CDR2 are SGHTA and FQGNSA. The CDR3 sequence is 16 residues long. The DNA for the CDR3 is TGTGCCAGCAGCCAGACCCCAGGGGCGGGGAATCAGCCCCAGCATTTT. This sequence encodes CASSQTPGAGNQPQHF.

The chain couples TRBV6-5 to TRBJ2-4; weak D call: TRBD1 (6 bases). V shed 0 bases and J shed 15 bases, with 18 bases lying between them. Germline CDR1 reads MNHEY; CDR2 reads SVGAGI. CDR3 length equals 14 residues. CDR3: CASSYSPYGQSTYF. CDR3 in DNA: TGTGCCAGCAGTTACTCCCCCTACGGACAGTCGACGTACTTC.

The genes are TRBV5-1 and TRBJ2-1; D remains ambiguous. This CDR3 has 15 residues. Germline V CDR1 and CDR2: SGHRS, YFSETQ. V was cut by 1 base and J by 5 bases, with 13 bases left in between. This CDR3 reads CASSLMARPDNEQFF. The CDR3 DNA reads as TGCGCCAGCAGCTTGATGGCGAGGCCTGACAATGAGCAGTTCTTC. The complete variable domain, with remaining parts taken from reference TRBV5-1 and TRBJ2-1, reads KAGVTQTPRYLIKTRGQQVTLSCSPISGHRSVSWYQQTPGQGLQFLFEYFSETQRNKGNFPGRFSGRQFSNSRSEMNVSTLELGDSALYLCASSLMARPDNEQFFGPGTRLTVL.

The gene calls are TRBV7-3 and TRBJ2-7, with 7 bases fitting TRBD1. CDR1 and CDR2 (germline): SGHTA, FQGTGA. The CDR3 has 17 amino acids. J gave up 2 bases and V 3 bases, and 13 bases lay outside the gene matches. The CDR3 sequence is CASSFPYRGPNPYEQYF. In DNA form, the CDR3 reads TGTGCCAGCAGCTTCCCTTACAGGGGACCAAACCCCTACGAGCAGTACTTC.